The clone carrying this T cell receptor (beta chain) was seen a few times. Antigen: not known. The sample belongs to a study of CD8 T cells in ankylosing spondylitis. Each CDR3 protein gets one entry after TCRdb re-called the 5' RACE reads with MiXCR. Of 400,000 to 450,000 distinct CDR3 sequences in the sample, about a sixth were seen once. The trim removed 5 bases at V and 5 bases at J, leaving 8 bases unmatched. This CDR3 comprises 14 residues. Study outcomes and limitations: Typical of ankylosing spondylitis blood, it appeared, was a TCR beta motif of eight highly homologous variants.

Sequencing was done on a sample of blood, either unsorted or a sorted T cell fraction (not recorded which). The rearrangement uses TRBV12-3 or TRBV12-4 and TRBJ2-5, with 7 bases fitting TRBD1. The TCR originated in a male donor with ankylosing spondylitis. CDR3 amino acids: CASSATGVGETQYF. The CDR3 DNA sequence: TGTGCCAGCAGTGCCACAGGGGTTGGGGAGACCCAGTACTTC.